These T cell receptor beta chains were read from a single sample in a study of blood T cell repertoires in COVID-19. The table came from immunoSEQ multiplex PCR; TCRdb's copy has only in-frame clones and leaves some out. The data show approximately 230,000 clones, around 83% seen once. Sequencing was done on a sample of peripheral blood. The receptors come from a man older than 75 with acute or convalescent COVID-19. The CDR3 runs from the conserved cysteine through the conserved F or W. Each record gives: CDR3 protein, CDR3 DNA, D gene, J gene, clone size, V gene, CDR3 length. The D gene is left open where the match is weak. The size entry is marked missing in some rows and otherwise reads once, few, many or a size class.

CDR3 protein: CASSTGTGAYEQYF
CDR3 DNA: TGTGCCAGCAGCACGGGGACAGGGGCCTACGAGCAGTACTTC
D gene: TRBD1
J gene: TRBJ2-7
clone size: NA
V gene: TRBV5-4
CDR3 length: 14

CDR3 protein: CATKGDREQFF
CDR3 DNA: TGTGCCACCAAGGGGGACAGGGAGCAGTTCTTC
D gene: TRBD1
J gene: TRBJ2-1
clone size: NA
V gene: TRBV24-1
CDR3 length: 11

CDR3 protein: CASSHWEGRGNEQYF
CDR3 DNA: TGTGCCAGCAGCCACTGGGAGGGTCGAGGTAACGAGCAGTACTTC
D gene: TRBD2
J gene: TRBJ2-7
clone size: NA
V gene: TRBV3-1/TRBV3-2
CDR3 length: 15

CDR3 protein: CASLAWGPFNEKLFF
CDR3 DNA: TGTGCCAGCTTAGCGTGGGGGCCATTTAATGAAAAACTGTTTTTT
D gene: NA
J gene: TRBJ1-4
clone size: few
V gene: TRBV6-5
CDR3 length: 15

CDR3 protein: CASSRTQETQYF
CDR3 DNA: TGTGCCAGCAGCAGGACTCAAGAGACCCAGTACTTC
D gene: NA
J gene: TRBJ2-5
clone size: NA
V gene: TRBV7-9
CDR3 length: 12

CDR3 protein: CASSSYSSSYEQYF
CDR3 DNA: TGCGCCAGCAGCTCCTATAGTAGCTCCTACGAGCAGTACTTC
D gene: NA
J gene: TRBJ2-7
clone size: NA
V gene: TRBV5-1
CDR3 length: 14

CDR3 protein: CSASWSRGPYEQYF
CDR3 DNA: TGCAGTGCTAGTTGGTCCAGGGGCCCCTACGAGCAGTACTTC
D gene: NA
J gene: TRBJ2-7
clone size: once
V gene: TRBV20-1
CDR3 length: 14

CDR3 protein: CATSDLREGLGEQYF
CDR3 DNA: TGTGCCACCAGTGATTTGCGGGAGGGCCTTGGCGAGCAGTACTTC
D gene: TRBD2
J gene: TRBJ2-7
clone size: few
V gene: TRBV24-1
CDR3 length: 15

CDR3 protein: CASSSTGKGTGNTIYF
CDR3 DNA: TGTGCCAGCAGCTCGACAGGGAAAGGCACTGGAAACACCATATATTTT
D gene: TRBD1
J gene: TRBJ1-3
clone size: NA
V gene: TRBV5-4
CDR3 length: 16

CDR3 protein: CASSQQGPSTGELFF
CDR3 DNA: TGTGCCAGCAGCCAACAGGGGCCTTCCACCGGGGAGCTGTTTTTT
D gene: NA
J gene: TRBJ2-2
clone size: NA
V gene: TRBV3-1/TRBV3-2
CDR3 length: 15

CDR3 protein: CASSPDRGNQPQHF
CDR3 DNA: TGCGCCAGCAGCCCTGACAGGGGCAATCAGCCCCAGCATTTT
D gene: TRBD1
J gene: TRBJ1-5
clone size: NA
V gene: TRBV5-1
CDR3 length: 14

CDR3 protein: CASSFTTGGITEAFF
CDR3 DNA: TGTGCCAGCAGTTTTACAACAGGGGGCATCACTGAAGCTTTCTTT
D gene: TRBD1
J gene: TRBJ1-1
clone size: NA
V gene: TRBV6-5
CDR3 length: 15

CDR3 protein: CASSQVGVRNEQFF
CDR3 DNA: TGTGCCAGCAGCCAAGTAGGGGTAAGAAATGAGCAGTTCTTC
D gene: NA
J gene: TRBJ2-1
clone size: NA
V gene: TRBV3-1/TRBV3-2
CDR3 length: 14

CDR3 protein: CASSLHSYQPQHF
CDR3 DNA: TGTGCCAGCAGTTTACACAGTTATCAGCCCCAGCATTTT
D gene: NA
J gene: TRBJ1-5
clone size: NA
V gene: TRBV28
CDR3 length: 13

CDR3 protein: CASSPGGASYEQYF
CDR3 DNA: TGTGCCAGCAGTCCCGGCGGAGCCTCCTACGAGCAGTACTTC
D gene: NA
J gene: TRBJ2-7
clone size: NA
V gene: TRBV6-5
CDR3 length: 14

CDR3 protein: CASSQSFGGFSYEQYF
CDR3 DNA: TGCGCCAGCAGCCAGTCCTTTGGGGGGTTTTCCTACGAGCAGTACTTC
D gene: NA
J gene: TRBJ2-7
clone size: NA
V gene: TRBV5-1
CDR3 length: 16

CDR3 protein: CASRPLRGRGTGELFF
CDR3 DNA: TGTGCCAGTCGCCCTCTTCGGGGCAGGGGGACCGGGGAGCTGTTTTTT
D gene: TRBD1
J gene: TRBJ2-2
clone size: NA
V gene: TRBV19
CDR3 length: 16

CDR3 protein: CASRPDRGGGYTF
CDR3 DNA: TGCGCCAGCAGGCCCGACAGGGGGGGCGGCTACACCTTC
D gene: TRBD1
J gene: TRBJ1-2
clone size: once
V gene: TRBV5-1
CDR3 length: 13

CDR3 protein: CSVETGKWQETQYF
CDR3 DNA: TGCAGCGTGGAAACAGGGAAGTGGCAAGAGACCCAGTACTTC
D gene: NA
J gene: TRBJ2-5
clone size: NA
V gene: TRBV29-1
CDR3 length: 14

CDR3 protein: CASSLEGGGRLSTDTQYF
CDR3 DNA: TGTGCCAGCAGCTTAGAGGGCGGGGGTCGACTTAGCACAGATACGCAGTATTTT
D gene: TRBD2
J gene: TRBJ2-3
clone size: NA
V gene: TRBV7-8
CDR3 length: 18

CDR3 protein: CASSSWGGPQYF
CDR3 DNA: TGTGCCAGCAGCTCATGGGGGGGCCCACAGTACTTC
D gene: NA
J gene: TRBJ2-7
clone size: NA
V gene: TRBV11-2
CDR3 length: 12

CDR3 protein: CASSQGQGSNQPQHF
CDR3 DNA: TGTGCCAGCAGCCAAGGACAGGGTAGCAATCAGCCCCAGCATTTT
D gene: TRBD1
J gene: TRBJ1-5
clone size: NA
V gene: TRBV3-1/TRBV3-2
CDR3 length: 15

CDR3 protein: CASSFGSQPQHF
CDR3 DNA: TGTGCCAGCAGTTTTGGGAGCCAGCCCCAGCATTTT
D gene: NA
J gene: TRBJ1-5
clone size: NA
V gene: TRBV28
CDR3 length: 12

CDR3 protein: CASRPTPQGPKEKLFF
CDR3 DNA: TGTGCCAGCAGACCAACCCCACAGGGGCCAAAGGAAAAACTGTTTTTT
D gene: TRBD1
J gene: TRBJ1-4
clone size: NA
V gene: TRBV27
CDR3 length: 16

CDR3 protein: CASRGQGSNTEAFF
CDR3 DNA: TGTGCCAGCAGGGGACAGGGCTCCAACACTGAAGCTTTCTTT
D gene: TRBD1
J gene: TRBJ1-1
clone size: NA
V gene: TRBV6-4
CDR3 length: 14

CDR3 protein: CASSDREGAYEQYF
CDR3 DNA: TGTGCCAGCAGTGACAGGGAGGGGGCCTACGAGCAGTACTTC
D gene: NA
J gene: TRBJ2-7
clone size: NA
V gene: TRBV25-1
CDR3 length: 14

CDR3 protein: CASSAAEGWRSYEQYF
CDR3 DNA: TGTGCCAGCAGCGCTGCCGAGGGTTGGCGCTCCTACGAGCAGTACTTC
D gene: NA
J gene: TRBJ2-7
clone size: NA
V gene: TRBV11-2
CDR3 length: 16

CDR3 protein: CASTKYREVYQPQHF
CDR3 DNA: TGTGCCAGCACCAAATACAGGGAAGTCTATCAGCCCCAGCATTTT
D gene: NA
J gene: TRBJ1-5
clone size: NA
V gene: TRBV28
CDR3 length: 15

CDR3 protein: CASSSLTGATDTQYF
CDR3 DNA: TGCGCCAGCAGCTCACTGACAGGGGCCACAGATACGCAGTATTTT
D gene: TRBD1
J gene: TRBJ2-3
clone size: NA
V gene: TRBV5-1
CDR3 length: 15

CDR3 protein: CASSLAGNYGYTF
CDR3 DNA: TGCGCCAGCAGCTTGGCAGGGAACTATGGCTACACCTTC
D gene: NA
J gene: TRBJ1-2
clone size: NA
V gene: TRBV5-1
CDR3 length: 13

CDR3 protein: CASSNRQGPYNEQFF
CDR3 DNA: TGTGCCAGCAGTAACCGACAGGGGCCCTACAATGAGCAGTTCTTC
D gene: TRBD1
J gene: TRBJ2-1
clone size: once
V gene: TRBV6-2/TRBV6-3
CDR3 length: 15

CDR3 protein: CASTFDRGRGGELFF
CDR3 DNA: TGTGCCAGCACCTTCGACAGGGGGAGGGGCGGGGAGCTGTTTTTT
D gene: TRBD1
J gene: TRBJ2-2
clone size: NA
V gene: TRBV6-5
CDR3 length: 15

CDR3 protein: CASSPRLWAQPQHF
CDR3 DNA: TGTGCCAGCAGTCCTCGTCTTTGGGCCCAGCCCCAGCATTTT
D gene: NA
J gene: TRBJ1-5
clone size: NA
V gene: TRBV27
CDR3 length: 14

CDR3 protein: CASSQGGGGTNEKLFF
CDR3 DNA: TGTGCCAGCAGCCAAGGGGGGGGAGGAACTAATGAAAAACTGTTTTTT
D gene: NA
J gene: TRBJ1-4
clone size: NA
V gene: TRBV3-1/TRBV3-2
CDR3 length: 16

CDR3 protein: CATSDPTGGKTDTQYF
CDR3 DNA: TGTGCCACCAGTGACCCCACAGGGGGCAAAACAGATACGCAGTATTTT
D gene: TRBD1
J gene: TRBJ2-3
clone size: NA
V gene: TRBV24-1
CDR3 length: 16

CDR3 protein: CASSFWGEDYEQYF
CDR3 DNA: TGTGCCAGCAGCTTTTGGGGGGAGGACTACGAGCAGTACTTC
D gene: NA
J gene: TRBJ2-7
clone size: NA
V gene: TRBV5-4
CDR3 length: 14

CDR3 protein: CASSITLRVTGNTIYF
CDR3 DNA: TGTGCCAGTAGTATCACCCTCCGGGTCACTGGAAACACCATATATTTT
D gene: NA
J gene: TRBJ1-3
clone size: NA
V gene: TRBV19
CDR3 length: 16

CDR3 protein: CASGSGQTYEQYF
CDR3 DNA: TGTGCCAGCGGATCGGGACAGACCTACGAGCAGTACTTC
D gene: TRBD1
J gene: TRBJ2-7
clone size: NA
V gene: TRBV18
CDR3 length: 13

CDR3 protein: CSVDRAGASTDTQYF
CDR3 DNA: TGCAGCGTTGATCGAGCGGGGGCTAGCACAGATACGCAGTATTTT
D gene: TRBD2
J gene: TRBJ2-3
clone size: NA
V gene: TRBV29-1
CDR3 length: 15

CDR3 protein: CATSRDWGGAGGEQYF
CDR3 DNA: TGTGCCACCAGCAGAGATTGGGGTGGTGCAGGAGGCGAGCAGTACTTC
D gene: NA
J gene: TRBJ2-7
clone size: NA
V gene: TRBV15
CDR3 length: 16

CDR3 protein: CASSRMGQYNSPLHF
CDR3 DNA: TGTGCCAGTAGTAGAATGGGACAGTATAATTCACCCCTCCACTTT
D gene: TRBD1
J gene: TRBJ1-6
clone size: NA
V gene: TRBV19
CDR3 length: 15

CDR3 protein: CASSIVDSSINSPLHF
CDR3 DNA: TGTGCCAGTAGTATAGTTGACAGCTCGATCAATTCACCCCTCCACTTT
D gene: NA
J gene: TRBJ1-6
clone size: NA
V gene: TRBV19
CDR3 length: 16

CDR3 protein: CASSMTTSLYSNQPQHF
CDR3 DNA: TGTGCCAGTAGTATGACTACCTCCTTGTATAGCAATCAGCCCCAGCATTTT
D gene: NA
J gene: TRBJ1-5
clone size: NA
V gene: TRBV19
CDR3 length: 17

CDR3 protein: CASSGQGLKFTDTQYF
CDR3 DNA: TGTGCCAGCAGCGGACAGGGGCTAAAATTCACAGATACGCAGTATTTT
D gene: TRBD1
J gene: TRBJ2-3
clone size: NA
V gene: TRBV25-1
CDR3 length: 16

CDR3 protein: CATTAGDFITDTQYF
CDR3 DNA: TGTGCCACCACGGCGGGGGATTTCATTACAGATACGCAGTATTTT
D gene: TRBD2
J gene: TRBJ2-3
clone size: NA
V gene: TRBV24-1
CDR3 length: 15

CDR3 protein: CASSDILGRGLHEQYF
CDR3 DNA: TGCGCCAGCAGTGACATCCTCGGCAGGGGGCTCCACGAGCAGTACTTC
D gene: TRBD1
J gene: TRBJ2-7
clone size: once
V gene: TRBV10-1
CDR3 length: 16

CDR3 protein: CASSVLGSSYNEQFF
CDR3 DNA: TGTGCCAGCAGCGTACTCGGGAGCTCCTACAATGAGCAGTTCTTC
D gene: NA
J gene: TRBJ2-1
clone size: NA
V gene: TRBV9
CDR3 length: 15

CDR3 protein: CAIRSGTGGAEQYF
CDR3 DNA: TGTGCCATAAGATCCGGGACAGGGGGGGCCGAGCAGTACTTC
D gene: TRBD1
J gene: TRBJ2-7
clone size: NA
V gene: TRBV10-3
CDR3 length: 14

CDR3 protein: CASSLAGGLSYEQYF
CDR3 DNA: TGTGCCAGCAGCCTAGCGGGGGGCCTCTCCTACGAGCAGTACTTC
D gene: TRBD2
J gene: TRBJ2-7
clone size: NA
V gene: TRBV5-5
CDR3 length: 15

CDR3 protein: CASSLWRGQGEAVQPQHF
CDR3 DNA: TGTGCCAGCAGCCTATGGAGAGGACAGGGTGAGGCGGTTCAGCCCCAGCATTTT
D gene: TRBD1
J gene: TRBJ1-5
clone size: NA
V gene: TRBV28
CDR3 length: 18

CDR3 protein: CASSPREEAEQFF
CDR3 DNA: TGTGCCAGCTCACCGAGAGAGGAGGCTGAGCAGTTCTTC
D gene: NA
J gene: TRBJ2-1
clone size: NA
V gene: TRBV18
CDR3 length: 13

CDR3 protein: CASSLPGTGREQYF
CDR3 DNA: TGTGCCAGCAGCCTGCCCGGGACAGGGCGCGAGCAGTACTTC
D gene: TRBD1
J gene: TRBJ2-7
clone size: few
V gene: TRBV7-8
CDR3 length: 14

CDR3 protein: CASSIGGNTEAFF
CDR3 DNA: TGTGCCAGCAGTATAGGGGGGAACACTGAAGCTTTCTTT
D gene: NA
J gene: TRBJ1-1
clone size: NA
V gene: TRBV14
CDR3 length: 13

CDR3 protein: CASSRDTITDKQFF
CDR3 DNA: TGTGCCAGCTCACGGGACACAATAACTGATAAGCAGTTCTTC
D gene: NA
J gene: TRBJ2-1
clone size: once
V gene: TRBV18
CDR3 length: 14